Detailed here is one T cell receptor (beta chain). This entry comes from a study of blood T cell repertoires in COVID-19. Study details: The analysed material was cDNA or gDNA that came from T cells, B-cell-depleted T cells, or PBMCs.

Here immunoSEQ multiplex PCR was the method, and the copy in TCRdb shows in-frame clones only, minus some. The data contain 100,000 or so clones, about 90% of them seen just once; the ten biggest clones take up around 5%. While infection was still active, Seattle patients were enrolled and then followed longitudinally. The CDR3 is made up of 13 amino acids. Germline V gene lookup returns CDR1 MNHEY and CDR2 SVGAGI. Between the trimmed V and J ends, which lost 0 bases and 4 bases, there was a span of 6 bases. The V and J genes are TRBV6-5 and TRBJ2-5; tentative D call: TRBD1 (5 bases). The TCR originated in a woman aged 45-60 years with COVID-19, enrolled during active disease. The sequenced sample was peripheral blood. CDR3 amino acids: CASSYSRGETQYF. CDR3 coding DNA: TGTGCCAGCAGTTACTCTAGGGGAGAGACCCAGTACTTC.